Listed below are T cell receptor beta chains from one sample, sequenced in a study of neoadjuvant anti-PD-1 for oral cavity cancer. Method: immunoSEQ multiplex PCR; TCRdb's copy keeps in-frame clones and lacks some. The sample holds more than 13,000 clones, less than 85% seen once. This specimen consisted of PBMCs, obtained after nivolumab (anti-PD-1) treatment. The receptors were gathered from a person aged 35-79 years with oral cavity squamous cell carcinoma. The CDR3 runs from the conserved cysteine through the conserved F or W. A D gene is named only where the DNA matches it firmly. Clone size is stated in some rows and not others, as once, few, many or a class when expanded.

v_call: TRBV11-3
d_call: TRBD2
clone_size: NA
j_call: TRBJ2-3
cdr3_nt: TGTGCCAGCAGCTTAACTAGCGGGGGGGAGACGCAGTATTTT
cdr3_aa: CASSLTSGGETQYF

v_call: TRBV6-1
d_call: NA
clone_size: NA
j_call: TRBJ2-7
cdr3_nt: TGTGCCAGCAGTGGAATCTCCAGCTCCTACGAGCAGTACTTC
cdr3_aa: CASSGISSSYEQYF

v_call: TRBV5-1
d_call: TRBD1
clone_size: NA
j_call: TRBJ1-4
cdr3_nt: TGCGCCAGCAGCACCCAACCGGGACAGGGGGCTCAAAAACTGTTTTTT
cdr3_aa: CASSTQPGQGAQKLFF

v_call: TRBV12-2
d_call: NA
clone_size: NA
j_call: TRBJ1-3
cdr3_nt: TGTGCAAGTCGCTCAAAACAGACCAGGGGCTCTGGAAACACCATATATTTT
cdr3_aa: CASRSKQTRGSGNTIYF

v_call: TRBV25-1
d_call: NA
clone_size: few
j_call: TRBJ2-3
cdr3_nt: TGTGCCAGAGAGGGGCTGTCAGATACGCAGTATTTT
cdr3_aa: CAREGLSDTQYF

v_call: TRBV10-3
d_call: TRBD1
clone_size: NA
j_call: TRBJ1-3
cdr3_nt: TGTGCCATCAGTTCGGACAGGTCGAACACCATATATTTT
cdr3_aa: CAISSDRSNTIYF

v_call: TRBV7-6
d_call: NA
clone_size: NA
j_call: TRBJ1-3
cdr3_nt: TGTGCCAGCAGCTCGAGACTCAACCGCTCTGGAAACACCATATATTTT
cdr3_aa: CASSSRLNRSGNTIYF

v_call: TRBV11-3
d_call: TRBD2
clone_size: NA
j_call: TRBJ2-3
cdr3_nt: TGTGCCAGCAGCTCCTGGGCGGGAGGTACAGATACGCAGTATTTT
cdr3_aa: CASSSWAGGTDTQYF

v_call: TRBV19
d_call: TRBD1
clone_size: NA
j_call: TRBJ1-5
cdr3_nt: TGTGCCAGTAGTATAGATGCGGCCGGGACAGGATTCGCCCAGCCCCAGCATTTT
cdr3_aa: CASSIDAAGTGFAQPQHF

v_call: TRBV5-6
d_call: NA
clone_size: NA
j_call: TRBJ2-5
cdr3_nt: TGTGCCAGCAGCTGGGGACAGCGGGGTTCAGTGGAGACCCAGTACTTC
cdr3_aa: CASSWGQRGSVETQYF

v_call: TRBV7-8
d_call: TRBD1
clone_size: NA
j_call: TRBJ1-2
cdr3_nt: TGTGCCAGCAGCTTAGTCGAGACAGGGTACTATGGCTACACCTTC
cdr3_aa: CASSLVETGYYGYTF

v_call: TRBV10-2
d_call: TRBD1
clone_size: NA
j_call: TRBJ1-5
cdr3_nt: TGCGCCAGCAGTGCCCCGGGACAGGGGGCCACTTATAGCAATCAGCCCCAGCATTTT
cdr3_aa: CASSAPGQGATYSNQPQHF

v_call: TRBV15
d_call: NA
clone_size: NA
j_call: TRBJ2-1
cdr3_nt: TGTGCCACCAGCCCCCGAAGGTACAATGAGCAGTTCTTC
cdr3_aa: CATSPRRYNEQFF

v_call: TRBV18
d_call: NA
clone_size: NA
j_call: TRBJ2-5
cdr3_nt: TGTGCCAGCTCACCATCACCCCTACGGAGGGCCCTTAGGGAGACCCAGTACTTC
cdr3_aa: CASSPSPLRRALRETQYF

v_call: TRBV5-1
d_call: NA
clone_size: few
j_call: TRBJ1-3
cdr3_nt: TGCGCCAGCACACCGACAGGCAACTCTGGAAACACCATATATTTT
cdr3_aa: CASTPTGNSGNTIYF

v_call: TRBV6-1
d_call: NA
clone_size: NA
j_call: TRBJ1-1
cdr3_nt: TGTGCCAGCAGGAGGGGCCTCGATGGGGGCACTGAAGCTTTCTTT
cdr3_aa: CASRRGLDGGTEAFF

v_call: TRBV7-8
d_call: TRBD1
clone_size: NA
j_call: TRBJ2-5
cdr3_nt: TGTGCCAGCGGTCGAGACGGGACAGGGAGGGAGACCCAGTACTTC
cdr3_aa: CASGRDGTGRETQYF

v_call: TRBV5-6
d_call: TRBD1
clone_size: NA
j_call: TRBJ2-7
cdr3_nt: TGTGCCAGCAGCCTGGACAGGGAAAAATACGAGCAGTACTTC
cdr3_aa: CASSLDREKYEQYF

v_call: TRBV28
d_call: TRBD2
clone_size: NA
j_call: TRBJ2-7
cdr3_nt: TGTGCCAGCAGCCTAGCGGGAGCCTCCTCCTACGAGCAGTACTTC
cdr3_aa: CASSLAGASSYEQYF

v_call: TRBV4-2
d_call: NA
clone_size: NA
j_call: TRBJ2-6
cdr3_nt: TGTGCCAGCAGCCCACCCAGCAGGGGTGAGCGTGGGGCCAACGTCCTGACTTTC
cdr3_aa: CASSPPSRGERGANVLTF

v_call: TRBV2
d_call: NA
clone_size: few
j_call: TRBJ1-2
cdr3_nt: TGTGCCAGCCGGGGGGAGATCGGAGGCTACACCTTC
cdr3_aa: CASRGEIGGYTF

v_call: TRBV9
d_call: TRBD1
clone_size: NA
j_call: TRBJ2-1
cdr3_nt: TGTGCCAGCAGCTTTGGACAGGAAAGCTCCTACAATGAGCAGTTCTTC
cdr3_aa: CASSFGQESSYNEQFF

v_call: TRBV5-1
d_call: TRBD2
clone_size: NA
j_call: TRBJ2-2
cdr3_nt: TGCGCCAGCACAGCGGGGGGGCTATTGGACACCGGGGAGCTGTTTTTT
cdr3_aa: CASTAGGLLDTGELFF

v_call: TRBV7-9
d_call: NA
clone_size: NA
j_call: TRBJ2-7
cdr3_nt: TGTGCCAGCAGCTTAGCCCGGGCGGGGTTAATTTACGAGCAGTACTTC
cdr3_aa: CASSLARAGLIYEQYF

v_call: TRBV11-2
d_call: NA
clone_size: NA
j_call: TRBJ2-7
cdr3_nt: TGTGCCAGCAGCGCTGCCCGGGAGCAGTACTTC
cdr3_aa: CASSAAREQYF

v_call: TRBV10-1
d_call: NA
clone_size: few
j_call: TRBJ1-1
cdr3_nt: TGCGCCAGCAGTGACCACAGGAGAAACACTGAAGCTTTCTTT
cdr3_aa: CASSDHRRNTEAFF

v_call: TRBV10-1
d_call: TRBD1
clone_size: few
j_call: TRBJ1-1
cdr3_nt: TGCGCCAGCAGTGGAACAGGGGCCCAAGCTTTCTTT
cdr3_aa: CASSGTGAQAFF

v_call: TRBV4-1
d_call: NA
clone_size: NA
j_call: TRBJ1-5
cdr3_nt: TGCGCCAGCAGGCTAACCGAGTTGGGGAATCAGCCCCAGCATTTT
cdr3_aa: CASRLTELGNQPQHF

v_call: TRBV27
d_call: NA
clone_size: NA
j_call: TRBJ2-3
cdr3_nt: TGTGCCAGCACCGCAAAAGGGACTAGCACAGATACGCAGTATTTT
cdr3_aa: CASTAKGTSTDTQYF

v_call: TRBV30
d_call: NA
clone_size: NA
j_call: TRBJ2-3
cdr3_nt: TGTGCCTGGAGTGTACCCGAGAGGACAGATACGCAGTATTTT
cdr3_aa: CAWSVPERTDTQYF

v_call: TRBV10-3
d_call: NA
clone_size: once
j_call: TRBJ2-7
cdr3_nt: TGTGCCATCAGTGAGTCCAGCTACGAGCAGTACTTC
cdr3_aa: CAISESSYEQYF

v_call: TRBV27
d_call: NA
clone_size: NA
j_call: TRBJ2-5
cdr3_nt: TGTGCCAGCAGTTTCGGTGCCCTCGGGCGAGGACGGGTGACCCAGTACTTC
cdr3_aa: CASSFGALGRGRVTQYF

v_call: TRBV2
d_call: NA
clone_size: NA
j_call: TRBJ2-4
cdr3_nt: TGTGCCAGCAGTGATTCCGGACAAATCATCAAAAACATTCAGTACTTC
cdr3_aa: CASSDSGQIIKNIQYF

v_call: TRBV11-1
d_call: NA
clone_size: NA
j_call: TRBJ2-7
cdr3_nt: TGTGCCAGCAGCTCCCATATCTTGGCAGGGAAATCCTACGAGCAGTACTTC
cdr3_aa: CASSSHILAGKSYEQYF

v_call: TRBV12-5
d_call: TRBD1
clone_size: NA
j_call: TRBJ1-1
cdr3_nt: TGTGCTAGTGTCTCACAGGGGATCAGCACTGAAGCTTTCTTT
cdr3_aa: CASVSQGISTEAFF